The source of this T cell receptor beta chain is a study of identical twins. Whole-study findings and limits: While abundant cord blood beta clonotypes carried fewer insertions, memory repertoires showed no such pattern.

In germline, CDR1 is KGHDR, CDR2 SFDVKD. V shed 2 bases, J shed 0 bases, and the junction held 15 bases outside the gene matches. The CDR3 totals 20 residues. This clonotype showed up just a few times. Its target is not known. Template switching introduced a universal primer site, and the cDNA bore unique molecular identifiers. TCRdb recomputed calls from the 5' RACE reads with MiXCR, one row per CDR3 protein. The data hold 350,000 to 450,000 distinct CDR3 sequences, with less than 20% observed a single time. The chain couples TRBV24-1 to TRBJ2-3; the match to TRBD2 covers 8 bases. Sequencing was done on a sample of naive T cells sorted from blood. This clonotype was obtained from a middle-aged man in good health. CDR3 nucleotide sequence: TGTGCCACCAGTGATTCCTCGTCCAGCGGGGGTTTCCCTAGCACAGATACGCAGTATTTT. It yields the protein CATSDSSSSGGFPSTDTQYF.